These 4 T cell receptor beta chains were sequenced from one sample in a study of blood T cell repertoires in COVID-19. Here immunoSEQ multiplex PCR was the method, and the copy in TCRdb shows in-frame clones only, minus some. The sample has 75,000 to 90,000 clones; more than 80% are singletons. The sequenced material came from peripheral blood. These receptors came from a woman aged 65 to 85 with acute or convalescent COVID-19.

The V call is TRBV5-1, the J call TRBJ2-7; D might be TRBD1 (5 bases). The V gene's germline CDR1 is SGHRS and CDR2 YFSETQ. The V gene lost 0 bases and the J gene lost 0 bases, with 10 bases spanning the gap. The CDR3 loop spans 15 amino acids. The CDR3 DNA sequence: TGCGCCAGCAGCTTGGGACAGAGTAGCTCCTACGAGCAGTACTTC. Its protein is CASSLGQSSSYEQYF. Together with reference TRBV5-1 and TRBJ2-7, the CDR3 gives the full variable domain: KAGVTQTPRYLIKTRGQQVTLSCSPISGHRSVSWYQQTPGQGLQFLFEYFSETQRNKGNFPGRFSGRQFSNSRSEMNVSTLELGDSALYLCASSLGQSSSYEQYFGPGTRLTVT.

This rearrangement joins TRBV3-1 (or the pseudogene TRBV3-2) to TRBJ1-1; D might be TRBD1 (6 bases). V was trimmed by 4 bases and J by 5 bases, leaving 17 bases between them. This CDR3 is 15 amino acids long. Looked up from germline, CDR1 is LGHDT and CDR2 is YNNKEL (reference sequence). The CDR3 loop reads CASSPSRTAITEAFF. In DNA form, the CDR3 reads TGTGCCAGCAGCCCATCCCGGACAGCAATAACTGAAGCTTTCTTT.

J is TRBJ1-1 and V is TRBV7-3; D gene uncertain. V was clipped by 4 bases and J by 6 bases, with 15 bases between them. CDR1 SGHTA and CDR2 FQGTGA come from the germline V gene. The CDR3 extends over 14 amino acids. In DNA, the CDR3 is TGTGCCAGCAGCTCGATTGGATCAAGCGCTGAAGCTTTCTTT. It specifies CASSSIGSSAEAFF.

The chain combines TRBV19 with TRBJ1-5; no clear D. V lost 8 bases and J lost 2, with 10 bases in between. The germline CDR1 and CDR2 sequences are LNHDA and SQIVND (reference sequence). The length of the CDR3 is 13 residues. The chain's CDR3 is CASFGGGNQPQHF. Here the CDR3 DNA reads TGTGCCAGTTTCGGCGGGGGCAATCAGCCCCAGCATTTT. Based on the CDR3 plus reference TRBV19 and TRBJ1-5, the full variable domain is DGGITQSPKYLFRKEGQNVTLSCEQNLNHDAMYWYRQDPGQGLRLIYYSQIVNDFQKGDIAEGYSVSREKKESFPLTVTSAQKNPTAFYLCASFGGGNQPQHFGDGTRLSIL.